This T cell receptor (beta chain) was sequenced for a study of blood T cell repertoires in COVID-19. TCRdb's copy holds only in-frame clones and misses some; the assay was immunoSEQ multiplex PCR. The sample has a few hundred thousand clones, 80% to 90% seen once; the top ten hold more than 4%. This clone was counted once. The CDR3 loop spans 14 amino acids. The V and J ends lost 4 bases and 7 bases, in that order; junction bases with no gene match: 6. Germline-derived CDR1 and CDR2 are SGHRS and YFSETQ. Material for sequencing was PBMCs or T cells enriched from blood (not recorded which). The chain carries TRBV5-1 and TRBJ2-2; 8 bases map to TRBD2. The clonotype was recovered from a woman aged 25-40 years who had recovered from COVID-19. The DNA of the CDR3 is TGCGCCAGCAGCCTAGGACGGGAGGGCGGGGAGCTGTTTTTT. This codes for CASSLGREGGELFF.